These 27 T cell receptor beta chains were sequenced from one sample in a study of quantifying T cell responses using KT2 cells. Study as a whole: Reverse transcription used primers in the TCR alpha and beta constant regions.

A single-stranded UMI oligo with SP2 sequence was ligated to cDNA 3' ends. The first PCR ran 3 to 5 cycles with an equimolar RC1.1 and RC1.2 beta primer mix. A single record per CDR3 protein comes from TCRdb applying MiXCR to the UMI-ligation and nested PCR reads. The top ten hold more than 15% of the sample, which has tens of thousands of distinct CDR3 sequences, approximately 7% seen once. Sample: PBMCs spiked with cells of the T cell clone KT2. The receptors here all came from a human donor.

The rearrangement links TRBV2 to TRBJ2-7, with D perhaps given as TRBD1 or TRBD2 (6 bases each). V was trimmed by 3 bases and J by 10 bases, leaving 16 bases between them. The CDR3 consists of 13 residues. Germline V gives CDR1 SNHLY, CDR2 FYNNEI. CDR3 protein: CASSDLEQGGQYF. The CDR3 nucleotides read TGTGCCAGCAGTGACTTAGAACAGGGAGGACAGTACTTC. The full variable domain, rest sourced from reference TRBV2 and TRBJ2-7, is EPEVTQTPSHQVTQMGQEVILRCVPISNHLYFYWYRQILGQKVEFLVSFYNNEISEKSEIFDDQFSVERPDGSNFTLKIRSTKLEDSAMYFCASSDLEQGGQYFGPGTRLTVT.

This chain uses TRBV20-1 with TRBJ1-2; the D is unclear. The germline CDR1 and CDR2 sequences are DFQATT and SNEGSKA (reference sequence). V gave up 1 base and J gave up 3 bases, with 9 bases separating them. The CDR3 is 13 amino acids. CDR3: CSARGRPYYGYTF. For the CDR3, the DNA is TGCAGTGCTAGAGGAAGGCCGTACTATGGCTACACCTTC.

This clonotype was seen repeatedly, ten times or more. The junction does not match germline at one end; this may be a read error. The chain joins TRBV7-2 to TRBJ2-1; 10 nucleotides line up with TRBD2. Germline-derived CDR1 and CDR2 are SGHTA and FQGNSA. CDR3 length: 15 amino acids. The CDR3 protein is CASRLAGGTYNEQFF. For the CDR3, the DNA is TGTGCCAGCAGGTTAGCGGGGGGAACCTACAATGAGCAGTTCTTC.

A few counts support this clonotype. This chain links TRBV11-2 with TRBJ1-4, with D tentatively TRBD1 (5 bases). Trimming took off 5 bases at V and 3 bases at J, with 7 bases between the two ends. CDR1 is SGHAT and CDR2 is FQNNGV in the germline V gene. This CDR3 is built from 13 residues. In DNA form, the CDR3 reads TGTGCCAGCAGCCCGACAGCTAATGAAAAACTGTTTTTT. It specifies CASSPTANEKLFF.

The chain combines TRBV7-2 with TRBJ2-3; TRBD2 agrees at 13 bases. V lost 5 bases, J lost 3 bases, and 5 bases stayed unmatched. The CDR3 has 16 residues. Germline V lookup: CDR1 SGHTA, CDR2 FQGNSA. The CDR3 DNA reads TGTGCCAGCAGCACTCGACTAGCGGGGGGTACAGATACGCAGTATTTT. Translating it yields CASSTRLAGGTDTQYF.

This clonotype was detected once. This may arise from a read error, as a much more abundant clone is one base away. It is likely a read error, because the conserved phenylalanine at the end of the CDR3 is missing. This chain joins TRBV12-3 or TRBV12-4 and TRBJ2-5; D may be TRBD2 (6 bases). The germline V and J ends were trimmed by 5 bases and 3 bases, with 10 bases remaining between them. The CDR3 is made up of 13 amino acids. The CDR3 is CASSGGNKETQYL. The CDR3 DNA follows: TGTGCCAGCAGTGGAGGGAACAAAGAGACCCAGTACCTC.

This clonotype was seen more than once but under ten times. The rearrangement joins TRBV7-6 to TRBJ2-1, with D possibly being TRBD1 (5 bases). Germline V lookup: CDR1 SGHVS, CDR2 FNYEAQ. Trimming cost V 1 base and J 7 bases, with 11 bases left between them. This CDR3 has 14 amino acids. The CDR3 DNA follows: TGTGCCAGCAGCTTAGGGGGCGATAATAATGAGCAGTTCTTC. Its translation: CASSLGGDNNEQFF.

This clonotype was counted at least ten times. V and J are TRBV4-2 and TRBJ2-3; D might be TRBD2 (5 bases). Looked up from germline, CDR1 is LGHNA and CDR2 is YNFKEQ. The CDR3 contains 15 residues. Trimming took off 0 bases at V and 1 base at J, with 8 bases between the two ends. CDR3 region: CASSQELSGTDTQYF. The CDR3 nucleotides are TGTGCCAGCAGCCAAGAACTTAGCGGCACAGATACGCAGTATTTT.

This chain links TRBV28 with TRBJ2-5; perhaps D is TRBD1 or TRBD2 (5 bases each). Trimming pared 2 bases from V and 5 bases from J, leaving 18 bases between. Germline loops: CDR1 MDHEN, CDR2 SYDVKM. The CDR3 is 16 residues long. CDR3 DNA sequence: TGTGCCAGCAGTTTACCCCCGGGACCGCGGAGGGAGACCCAGTACTTC. It codes for CASSLPPGPRRETQYF.

This clonotype was found many times. The chain uses TRBV6-5 and TRBJ2-1; 9 bases are a match to TRBD2. After removal of 9 bases from V and 7 bases from J, the junction contained 22 bases not matched to a gene. Germline values: CDR1 MNHEY, CDR2 SVGAGI. CDR3 length: 18 residues. The CDR3 protein is CASAWSLGAGGPGNEQFF. The DNA for the CDR3 is TGTGCCAGTGCCTGGTCTCTCGGGGCGGGAGGGCCTGGAAATGAGCAGTTCTTC.

This sequence joins TRBV3-1 and TRBJ2-1; D is possibly TRBD2 (6 bases). V was clipped by 6 bases and J by 7 bases, with 16 bases between them. CDR1 and CDR2 from the germline V gene are LGHDT and YNNKEL (reference sequence). The CDR3 has 14 residues. The CDR3 protein is CASSRTGAGNEQFF. CDR3 nucleotides: TGTGCCAGCAGTCGAACTGGGGCGGGGAATGAGCAGTTCTTC.

This clonotype showed up just a few times. The genes are TRBV7-7 and TRBJ2-1; the D is unclear. The CDR3 loop spans 11 amino acids. Germline values: CDR1 SSHAT, CDR2 FNYEAQ (reference sequence). CDR3 sequence reads: CASSGTSEQFF. The CDR3 nucleotides read TGTGCTAGCTCCGGCACAAGTGAGCAGTTCTTC.

This clonotype was found many times. Here the CDR3 DNA reads TGTGCCAGCAGTTTCGCCCGTACAGTCGGTGGCTACACCTTC. Its protein product is CASSFARTVGGYTF. The chain recombines TRBV12-3 or TRBV12-4 with TRBJ1-2, with unresolved D. The CDR3 runs 14 residues. The V and J ends lost 3 bases and 7 bases respectively, with 15 bases between them.

This clonotype was seen only a few times. The chain carries TRBV2 and TRBJ2-1, with TRBD2 matching over 9 bases. The CDR3 covers 13 residues. Germline values: CDR1 SNHLY, CDR2 FYNNEI. V was clipped by 5 bases and J by 5 bases; unmatched bases: 1. The CDR3 DNA reads TGTGCCAGCAGTCGACTAGCGGACAATGAGCAGTTCTTC. It specifies CASSRLADNEQFF. Complete variable domain (other parts from reference TRBV2 and TRBJ2-1): EPEVTQTPSHQVTQMGQEVILRCVPISNHLYFYWYRQILGQKVEFLVSFYNNEISEKSEIFDDQFSVERPDGSNFTLKIRSTKLEDSAMYFCASSRLADNEQFFGPGTRLTVL.

This clonotype was seen many times. CDR3 sequence: CASSDRRQGLGTQYF. CDR3 DNA: TGTGCCAGCAGTGATAGGAGGCAGGGGCTGGGTACGCAGTATTTT. V usage is TRBV2 and J usage is TRBJ2-3; D is possibly TRBD1 (6 bases). Deletions cut 3 bases from V and 8 bases from J, with 18 bases between. The length of the CDR3 is 15 residues. CDR1 SNHLY and CDR2 FYNNEI come from the germline V gene.

The chain recombines TRBV11-3 with TRBJ2-1, with TRBD2 matching over 7 bases. The V gene end was trimmed by 1 base and the J gene end by 7 bases; junction bases not matched to a gene: 7. CDR1 and CDR2 from the germline V gene are SGHNT and YENEEA. The CDR3 runs 15 residues. This CDR3 is CASSLARGLLNEQFF. The CDR3 DNA reads as TGTGCCAGCAGCTTAGCGCGGGGACTATTAAATGAGCAGTTCTTC.

This clonotype was seen a handful of times. The chain couples TRBV2 to TRBJ1-5, with TRBD1 as a possible D gene (5 bases). Trimming removed 6 bases from V and 4 bases from J, with 10 bases in between. This CDR3 has 13 residues. Germline V lookup: CDR1 SNHLY, CDR2 FYNNEI. CDR3 bases: TGTGCCAGCAGGCAGGGCCAAAATCAGCCCCAGCATTTT. Its protein is CASRQGQNQPQHF.

This clonotype has a count of ten or more. This chain connects TRBV20-1 to TRBJ2-1; 14 positions agree with TRBD2. CDR3 length equals 18 residues. With 5 bases clipped from V and 7 bases from J, the junction kept 16 bases outside the gene matches. Germline CDR1 and CDR2: DFQATT and SNEGSKA (reference sequence). This CDR3 is CSAPHPGLAGGSRNEQFF. As DNA, the CDR3 is TGCAGTGCTCCCCATCCAGGACTAGCGGGGGGTAGTAGGAATGAGCAGTTCTTC.

This clonotype showed up many times. The chain joins TRBV20-1 to TRBJ2-1; D could derive from TRBD1 or TRBD2 (5 bases each). Trimming removed 3 bases at V and 0 bases at J, with 12 bases between. The CDR3 spans 15 residues. Germline assignment: CDR1 DFQATT and CDR2 SNEGSKA (reference sequence). CDR3 sequence (DNA): TGCAGTGCTAGGGACACTAGTTACTCCTACAATGAGCAGTTCTTC. This gives the protein CSARDTSYSYNEQFF.

This clonotype was detected ten times or more. The CDR3 sequence is CASSQNVIAKNIQYF. CDR3 coding DNA: TGTGCCAGCAGCCAGAACGTGATAGCCAAAAACATTCAGTACTTC. V and J are TRBV3-1 and TRBJ2-4; D gene unclear. The CDR3 consists of 15 residues. The germline V and J ends were trimmed by 3 bases and 0 bases, with 9 bases remaining between them. Germline assignment: CDR1 LGHDT and CDR2 YNNKEL (reference sequence).

The table lists this clonotype with many counts. The rearrangement uses TRBV7-2 and TRBJ1-5; D is uncertain. V lost 3 bases, J lost 0 bases, and 3 bases lay in between. This CDR3 comprises 13 residues. CDR1 SGHTA and CDR2 FQGNSA come from the germline V gene. The CDR3 region is CASSFNSNQPQHF. CDR3 bases: TGTGCCAGCAGCTTCAATAGCAATCAGCCCCAGCATTTT.

This clonotype was counted at least ten times. V and J are TRBV6-1 and TRBJ1-5, with D tentatively TRBD1 (5 bases). The V end was cut by 3 bases, the J end by 12 bases, with 24 bases between. Per germline, CDR1 MNHNS and CDR2 SASEGT. The CDR3 loop spans 16 amino acids. As DNA, the CDR3 is TGTGCCAGCAGTGAGGAGTCTAATCGTATGAGGGGAAACCAGCATTTT. Its protein is CASSEESNRMRGNQHF.

The genes are TRBV7-9 and TRBJ2-1, with D perhaps matching TRBD1 (5 bases). Germline V gene lookup returns CDR1 SEHNR and CDR2 FQNEAQ (reference sequence). The ends were cut back, 3 bases at V and 8 bases at J, with 11 bases in the middle. The CDR3 has 13 amino acids. The CDR3 nucleotides are TGTGCCAGCAGCTTGGGGCCCGTCGATGAGCAGTTCTTC. Protein product: CASSLGPVDEQFF.

The chain recombines TRBV12-3 or TRBV12-4 with TRBJ2-2; D perhaps matches TRBD2 (5 bases). The CDR3 is 14 residues long. V lost 3 bases and J 1 base, leaving 6 bases between the germline ends. The CDR3 bases are TGTGCCAGCAGTTTGGGAGTGAACACCGGGGAGCTGTTTTTT. It yields the protein CASSLGVNTGELFF.

This clonotype is labeled as medium-sized (0.01 to 0.1%). The chain employs TRBV30 and TRBJ1-3; D gene ambiguous. CDR1 is GTSNPN and CDR2 is SVGIG in the germline V gene (reference sequence). With 3 bases removed from V and 6 bases from J, the gap between germline ends came to 12 bases. The CDR3 covers 13 residues. The CDR3 loop reads CAWSRPPENTIYF. Written as DNA, the CDR3 is TGTGCCTGGAGCCGACCGCCGGAAAACACCATATATTTT.

This clonotype was recorded a few times. The genes are TRBV2 and TRBJ1-5; possible D gene TRBD1, 6 bases. With 2 bases removed from V and 5 bases from J, the gap between germline ends came to 19 bases. CDR3 size: 17 residues. The V gene's germline CDR1 is SNHLY and CDR2 FYNNEI. The CDR3 DNA sequence: TGTGCCAGCAGTGAACGGGGGGGGCGAAGGGGCGATCAGCCCCAGCATTTT. Its protein product is CASSERGGRRGDQPQHF.

This clonotype was counted many times. V and J are TRBV20-1 and TRBJ2-1; 11 bases line up with TRBD1. From germline, CDR1 is DFQATT and CDR2 SNEGSKA (reference sequence). The CDR3 is 15 amino acids. V lost 1 base and J lost 8; bases outside the gene matches: 7. The CDR3 protein is CSARAGTGGRDEQFF. DNA for the CDR3: TGCAGTGCTAGAGCCGGGACAGGGGGAAGGGATGAGCAGTTCTTC.